The 23 T cell receptor beta chains below come from one sample, sequenced in a study of T cells after posttransplantation cyclophosphamide. Assay: immunoSEQ multiplex PCR; the TCRdb copy retains only in-frame clones and omits some. The table records some 38,000 clones without singletons, the ten largest covering over 2%. Input material: PBMCs. The receptor source for this set is a man aged 50 to 60 in good health, CMV-negative, and a related stem cell transplant donor.

This clone was found many times. The rearrangement joins TRBV9 to TRBJ2-3; D ambiguous. Looked up from germline, CDR1 is SGDLS and CDR2 is YYNGEE. The V gene lost 0 bases and the J gene lost 1 base, with 9 bases spanning the gap. CDR3 length: 15 amino acids. The CDR3 coding sequence is TGTGCCAGCAGCGTAGGTCCCCAGGGCACAGATACGCAGTATTTT. Translation gives CASSVGPQGTDTQYF.

Many counts were recorded for this clone. The chain recombines TRBV7-9 with TRBJ1-3; D not resolved. The germline V and J ends were trimmed by 3 bases and 4 bases, with 16 bases remaining between them. Germline V gene data show CDR1 as SEHNR and CDR2 as FQNEAQ (reference sequence). The CDR3 contains 16 residues. For the CDR3, the DNA is TGTGCCAGCAGCTTCATTTCCGGGGATGGAGGAAACACCATATATTTT. The encoded protein is CASSFISGDGGNTIYF.

This clone came up many times. The rearrangement uses TRBV2 and TRBJ2-1, with 7 bases aligning to TRBD1. The CDR3 has 16 residues. Germline lookup yields CDR1 SNHLY and CDR2 FYNNEI. With V trimmed by 5 bases and J by 2 bases, 9 bases remained unmatched. CDR3 coding DNA: TGTGCCAGCAGTAACAGGGGAGTGAGACCCTACAATGAGCAGTTCTTC. Amino acids: CASSNRGVRPYNEQFF.

This clone was seen repeatedly, ten times or more. The chain links TRBV5-1 to TRBJ2-1, with 8 bases lining up with TRBD1. The CDR3 length is 15 residues. The J segment lost 5 bases and the V segment lost 4 bases, leaving 8 bases of the junction unmatched. Germline CDR1 is SGHRS and CDR2 is YFSETQ. The CDR3 DNA reads as TGCGCCAGCAGCCTTTCAGGGGGCTTCAACAATGAGCAGTTCTTC. Protein product: CASSLSGGFNNEQFF.

This clone was found many times. The chain recombines TRBV19 with TRBJ1-1; weak D call: TRBD1 (5 bases). V was cut by 6 bases and J by 3 bases, with 17 bases left in between. The V gene's germline CDR1 is LNHDA and CDR2 SQIVND (reference sequence). The CDR3 sequence is 15 residues long. CDR3 sequence reads: CASSQPDGGDTEAFF. The CDR3 DNA follows: TGTGCCAGTAGCCAACCTGACGGGGGAGACACTGAAGCTTTCTTT.

This clone has ten or more counts. The rearrangement joins TRBV7-9 to TRBJ1-5; D is perhaps TRBD1 (5 bases). CDR3 length equals 15 residues. The V end was cut by 2 bases, the J end by 7 bases, with 15 bases between. Germline CDR1 is SEHNR and CDR2 is FQNEAQ (reference sequence). The CDR3 protein is CASSLNGGGWQPQHF. The CDR3 nucleotides are TGTGCCAGCAGCTTAAACGGCGGGGGATGGCAGCCCCAGCATTTT.

In its sample, this clone was seen many times. V usage is TRBV11-2 and J usage is TRBJ2-3; D may be TRBD2 (5 bases). The CDR3 has 15 residues. V lost 5 bases, J lost 0 bases, and 12 bases lay in between. Germline assignment: CDR1 SGHAT and CDR2 FQNNGV. CDR3 coding DNA: TGTGCCAGCAGCCGAGATCAGCGGAGCACAGATACGCAGTATTTT. Amino acids: CASSRDQRSTDTQYF.

This clone was recorded many times. CDR3 sequence reads: CASSTRDIYGYTF. Here the CDR3 DNA reads TGTGCCAGTAGTACGCGGGATATTTATGGCTACACCTTC. The V gene is TRBV19, the J gene TRBJ1-2; no clear D gene. The CDR3 sequence is 13 residues long. Trimming took 4 bases from V and 5 from J, leaving 11 bases between them. Germline CDR1 is LNHDA and CDR2 is SQIVND (reference sequence).

This clone was picked up many times. The rearrangement links TRBV4-1 to TRBJ2-2, with TRBD1 as a possible D gene (6 bases). This CDR3 is 17 amino acids long. V gave up 4 bases and J gave up 2 bases, with 17 bases separating them. Germline V CDR1 and CDR2: MGHRA, YSYEKL. The CDR3 spells CASSLLPGAVNTGELFF. The CDR3 DNA is TGCGCCAGCAGCCTTCTCCCAGGGGCCGTAAACACCGGGGAGCTGTTTTTT.

This chain connects TRBV9 to TRBJ2-7, with 10 bases identical to TRBD2. CDR1 SGDLS and CDR2 YYNGEE come from the germline V gene. The CDR3 loop spans 14 amino acids. V dropped 5 bases and J dropped 12; count of bases not matched to a gene: 14. The CDR3 DNA reads as TGTGCCAGCAGATGGGGGACTAGCGAGGGTTTATTGTACTTC. It specifies CASRWGTSEGLLYF.

This clone was picked up many times. The chain links TRBV6-5 to TRBJ2-2; D may be TRBD2 (5 bases). Looked up from germline, CDR1 is MNHEY and CDR2 is SVGAGI. With 8 bases removed from V and 3 bases from J, the gap between germline ends came to 7 bases. The CDR3 extends over 12 amino acids. CDR3 DNA: TGTGCCAGCTCCGGGGACACCGGGGAGCTGTTTTTT. Its translation is CASSGDTGELFF.

Worth noting for this clone: A much larger clonotype is one base distant, so this may be a read error. At the DNA level, this CDR3 is encoded by other sequences in the same sample as well. The chain is built from TRBV18 and TRBJ1-1, with 8 bases that match TRBD1. This CDR3 spans 15 amino acids. In germline, CDR1 is KGHSH, CDR2 LQKENI. V lost 4 bases to trimming and J lost 5 bases; unmatched junction nucleotides: 9. The CDR3 DNA follows: TGTGCCAGCTCACTCCAGGACAGGGCGGGGACTGAAGCTTTCTTT. Translated: CASSLQDRAGTEAFF.

There are many counts of this clone. This rearrangement joins TRBV29-1 to TRBJ1-2; 9 bases agree with TRBD1. This CDR3 has 14 residues. CDR1 is SQVTM, CDR2 ANQGSEA, per germline. Trimming at V came to 7 bases and at J to 0 bases, leaving 6 bases not matched to a gene. The CDR3 reads CSAKGQGANYGYTF. The CDR3 region has the DNA TGCAGCGCAAAGGGACAGGGAGCTAACTATGGCTACACCTTC. Full variable domain (rest looked up from reference TRBV29-1 and TRBJ1-2): SAVISQKPSRDICQRGTSLTIQCQVDSQVTMMFWYRQQPGQSLTLIATANQGSEATYESGFVIDKFPISRPNLTFSTLTVSNMSPEDSSIYLCSAKGQGANYGYTFGSGTRLTVV.

By its share, this clone is medium-sized. The V and J genes are TRBV15 and TRBJ1-2; D perhaps matches TRBD1 (5 bases). The germline gives CDR1 LNHNV, CDR2 YYDKDF (reference sequence). V dropped 5 bases and J dropped 6 bases, with 13 bases sitting between them. There are 13 residues in the CDR3. DNA of the CDR3: TGTGCCACCAGCCCTTCCGGGGGAGATGGCTACACCTTC. This sequence encodes CATSPSGGDGYTF. Drawing the rest from reference TRBV15 and TRBJ1-2, the complete variable domain is DAMVIQNPRYQVTQFGKPVTLSCSQTLNHNVMYWYQQKSSQAPKLLFHYYDKDFNNEADTPDNFQSRRPNTSFCFLDIRSPGLGDTAMYLCATSPSGGDGYTFGSGTRLTVV.

The table lists this clone with many counts. The chain carries TRBV6-5 and TRBJ2-7; 7 positions match TRBD2. V lost 6 bases and J lost 7; bases outside the gene matches: 15. The CDR3 is made up of 15 amino acids. Germline CDR1 and CDR2: MNHEY and SVGAGI. CDR3 DNA: TGTGCCAGCAGCGGTTTAGGGCCGCGGGGGTGGGAGCAGTACTTC. Encoded protein: CASSGLGPRGWEQYF.

This clone was counted only a few times. This rearrangement joins TRBV19 to TRBJ1-2; 7 bases match TRBD1. Germline V gene lookup returns CDR1 LNHDA and CDR2 SQIVND (reference sequence). This CDR3 region has 15 residues. The V and J ends lost 5 bases and 3 bases, in that order; junction bases with no gene match: 9. As DNA, the CDR3 is TGTGCCAGTAGTGCACAGGGGCGGGCGGACTATGGCTACACCTTC. Translating gives CASSAQGRADYGYTF.

This clone was counted many times. The chain uses TRBV5-5 and TRBJ1-1, with 12 bases identical to TRBD1. This CDR3 contains 13 residues. Trimming removed 3 bases from V and 10 bases from J; junction bases left unmatched: 4. Germline V gene sequence: CDR1 SGHKS, CDR2 YYEKEE (reference sequence). In nucleotides, the CDR3 is TGTGCCAGCAGCTGGGACAGGGGGCAAGCAGCTTTCTTT. This gives the protein CASSWDRGQAAFF.

This clone was counted many times. The chain has TRBV10-3 and TRBJ2-2; 12 bases agree with TRBD1. Trimming took 6 bases from V and 4 from J; bases not matched to a gene: 3. Per germline, CDR1 ENHRY and CDR2 SYGVKD. This CDR3 is built from 15 residues. CDR3 loop: CAIRGQGATTGELFF. The CDR3 DNA reads as TGTGCCATCAGGGGACAGGGGGCGACCACCGGGGAGCTGTTTTTT.

This clone has at least ten counts. J is TRBJ2-2 and V is TRBV2; possible D gene TRBD1, 7 bases. The length of the CDR3 is 15 residues. The V gene lost 7 bases and the J gene lost 4 bases, with 16 bases spanning the gap. CDR1 and CDR2 (germline): SNHLY, FYNNEI. Here the CDR3 reads CASMRGDRSTGELFF. The CDR3 DNA reads TGTGCCAGCATGAGGGGGGACAGATCCACCGGGGAGCTGTTTTTT. Together with reference TRBV2 and TRBJ2-2, the CDR3 gives the full variable domain: EPEVTQTPSHQVTQMGQEVILRCVPISNHLYFYWYRQILGQKVEFLVSFYNNEISEKSEIFDDQFSVERPDGSNFTLKIRSTKLEDSAMYFCASMRGDRSTGELFFGEGSRLTVL.

This clone has a count of ten or more. The chain joins TRBV7-9 to TRBJ2-7, with 11 bases lining up with TRBD1. Looked up from germline, CDR1 is SEHNR and CDR2 is FQNEAQ (reference sequence). V gave up 2 bases and J gave up 2 bases; unmatched junction bases: 5. This CDR3 spans 16 amino acids. The CDR3, as DNA: TGTGCCAGCAGCTTATCGGGGGGACAGGGGGCCTACGAGCAGTACTTC. It translates to CASSLSGGQGAYEQYF.

This clone was seen repeatedly, ten times or more. The chain links TRBV15 to TRBJ1-3; possibly TRBD1 for D (5 bases). Trimming removed 4 bases at V and 0 bases at J, with 10 bases between. The germline gives CDR1 LNHNV, CDR2 YYDKDF (reference sequence). This CDR3 region has 15 residues. The CDR3 region has the DNA TGTGCCACCAGCATACAGGTGAGCTCTGGAAACACCATATATTTT. The encoded protein is CATSIQVSSGNTIYF.

This clone was picked up many times. The chain links TRBV7-8 to TRBJ1-5; D unclear. This CDR3 region has 13 residues. V lost 2 bases, J lost 4 bases, and 6 bases lay in between. CDR1 and CDR2 (germline): SGHVS, FQNEAQ. The CDR3 bases are TGTGCCAGCAGCTTAAACAGTAATCAGCCCCAGCATTTT. Protein sequence: CASSLNSNQPQHF.

As to this clone: A much larger clone differs by one base, so this may be a read error. Here the CDR3 reads CASSQDRGWQAQHF. The CDR3 DNA sequence: TGTGCCAGCTCCCAAGACAGGGGGTGGCAGGCCCAGCATTTT. The rearrangement uses TRBV18 and TRBJ1-5; 9 bases align to TRBD1. The CDR3 is 14 amino acids. The germline CDR1 and CDR2 sequences are KGHSH and LQKENI. J was trimmed by 11 bases and V by 6 bases; bases with no gene match: 11.